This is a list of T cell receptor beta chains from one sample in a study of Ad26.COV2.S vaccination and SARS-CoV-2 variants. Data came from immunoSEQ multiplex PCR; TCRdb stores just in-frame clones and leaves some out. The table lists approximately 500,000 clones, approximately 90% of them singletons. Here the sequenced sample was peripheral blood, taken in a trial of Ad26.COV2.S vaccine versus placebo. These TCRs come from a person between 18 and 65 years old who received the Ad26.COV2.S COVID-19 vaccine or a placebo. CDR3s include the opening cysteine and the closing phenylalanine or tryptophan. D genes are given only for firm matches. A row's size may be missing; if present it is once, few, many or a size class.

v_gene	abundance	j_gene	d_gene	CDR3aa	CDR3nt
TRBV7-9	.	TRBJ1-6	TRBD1	CASSLMLGQGVSPLHF	TGTGCCAGCAGCTTAATGTTAGGACAGGGGGTGTCACCCCTCCACTTT
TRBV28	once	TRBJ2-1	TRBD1	CASSWGQGGNEQFF	TGTGCCAGCAGCTGGGGACAGGGCGGCAATGAGCAGTTCTTC
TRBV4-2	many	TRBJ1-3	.	CASSQDLLGVSGNTIYF	TGTGCCAGCAGCCAAGATCTTCTGGGGGTCTCTGGAAACACCATATATTTT
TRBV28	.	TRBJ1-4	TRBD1	CATTTGPEKLFF	TGTGCCACCACGACAGGGCCCGAAAAACTGTTTTTT
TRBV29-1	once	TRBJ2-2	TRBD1	CSALKGALDTGELFF	TGCAGCGCCCTAAAGGGGGCGCTCGACACCGGGGAGCTGTTTTTT
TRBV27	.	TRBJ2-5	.	CASSQGSLETQYF	TGTGCCAGCAGTCAGGGGAGTCTGGAGACCCAGTACTTC
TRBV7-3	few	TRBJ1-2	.	CASSFGAGYGYTF	TGTGCCAGCAGCTTCGGTGCGGGCTATGGCTACACCTTC
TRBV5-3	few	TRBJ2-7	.	CATLLEYF	TGTGCCACACTACTCGAGTACTTC
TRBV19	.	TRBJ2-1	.	CATAEGQSSYNEQFF	TGTGCCACCGCGGAGGGCCAGAGCTCCTACAATGAGCAGTTCTTC
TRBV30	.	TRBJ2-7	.	CAWRGLTKTYEQYF	TGTGCCTGGAGGGGGCTAACAAAGACCTACGAGCAGTACTTC
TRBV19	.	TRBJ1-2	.	CASSISWTVRYGYTF	TGTGCCAGTAGTATTTCATGGACAGTTCGCTATGGCTACACCTTC
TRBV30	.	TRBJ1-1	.	CASDGGAGTEAFF	TGTGCCTCCGATGGGGGGGCCGGGACTGAAGCTTTCTTT
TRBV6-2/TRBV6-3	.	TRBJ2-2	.	CASSYSAGVSTGELFF	TGTGCCAGCAGTTACTCGGCAGGGGTGAGCACCGGGGAGCTGTTTTTT
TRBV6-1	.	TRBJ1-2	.	CASSDFGDYGYTF	TGTGCCAGCAGTGATTTCGGGGACTATGGCTACACCTTC
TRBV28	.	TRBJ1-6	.	CASSFGSPLHF	TGTGCCAGCAGTTTTGGTTCACCCCTCCACTTT
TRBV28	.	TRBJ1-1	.	CASRHGPSSTATNTEAFF	TGTGCCAGCAGACACGGGCCTTCGAGTACAGCCACGAACACTGAAGCTTTCTTT
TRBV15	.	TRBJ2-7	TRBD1	CATSQDRGRVYEQYF	TGTGCCACCAGCCAGGACAGGGGGCGGGTGTACGAGCAGTACTTC
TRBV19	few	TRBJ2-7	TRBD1	CASRGPGQGSAEQYF	TGTGCCAGTAGGGGACCGGGACAGGGCTCTGCCGAGCAGTACTTC
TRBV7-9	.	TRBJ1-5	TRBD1	CASSRDRGDQPQHF	TGTGCCAGCAGCCGAGACAGGGGTGATCAGCCCCAGCATTTT
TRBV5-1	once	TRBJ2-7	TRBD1	CASSLDRGLDEQYF	TGCGCCAGCAGCTTGGACAGGGGGCTTGACGAGCAGTACTTC
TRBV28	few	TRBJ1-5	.	CASSAYRVPQPQHF	TGTGCCAGCAGTGCGTACAGGGTCCCTCAGCCCCAGCATTTT
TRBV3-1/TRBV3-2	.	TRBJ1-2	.	CASSQGQATSGGYTF	TGTGCCAGCAGCCAAGGGCAGGCCACGTCTGGTGGCTACACCTTC
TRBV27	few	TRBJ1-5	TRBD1	CASSGQGARQPQHF	TGTGCCAGCTCGGGACAGGGGGCGCGTCAGCCCCAGCATTTT
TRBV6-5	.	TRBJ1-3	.	CASSQEGTGNTIYF	TGTGCCAGCAGTCAGGAGGGGACTGGAAACACCATATATTTT
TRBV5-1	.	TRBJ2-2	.	CASTGLRNTGELFF	TGCGCCAGCACGGGCCTCAGGAACACCGGGGAGCTGTTTTTT
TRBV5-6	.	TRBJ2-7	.	CASSLRNSYEQYF	TGTGCCAGCAGCTTACGAAACTCCTACGAGCAGTACTTC
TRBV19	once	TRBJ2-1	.	CASNERDNEQFF	TGTGCCAGTAACGAGCGGGACAATGAGCAGTTCTTC
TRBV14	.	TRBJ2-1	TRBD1	CASSPGQFNEQFF	TGTGCCAGCAGCCCGGGACAGTTCAATGAGCAGTTCTTC
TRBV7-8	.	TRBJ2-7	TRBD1	CASSSTKGQAYEQYF	TGTGCCAGCAGCTCAACGAAGGGACAGGCCTACGAGCAGTACTTC
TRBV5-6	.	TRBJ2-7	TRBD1	CASSFQIAWDRPYEQYF	TGTGCCAGCAGCTTTCAGATTGCTTGGGACAGACCCTACGAGCAGTACTTC
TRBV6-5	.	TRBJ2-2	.	CASRGSNTGELFF	TGTGCCAGCAGAGGGTCGAACACCGGGGAGCTGTTTTTT
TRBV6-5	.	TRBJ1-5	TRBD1	CASSLGQGNQPQHF	TGTGCCAGCTCCCTGGGACAGGGAAATCAGCCCCAGCATTTT